The entry that follows covers one T cell receptor (beta chain) sequence. What it binds is not known. This sample is drawn from a study of cytomegalovirus exposure and HLA in healthy donors. Study conclusions and caveats: The only immune exposure information that was available was CMV serostatus. Reported performance of the classifier showed diagnosis of cytomegalovirus status with high specificity and sensitivity. A cluster of highly shared sequence variants was likely a sequencing artifact.

The CDR3 extends over 16 amino acids. With 5 bases clipped from V and 0 bases from J, the junction kept 7 bases outside the gene matches. Germline values: CDR1 LNHDA, CDR2 SQIVND (reference sequence). Primers included in the PCR were 60 Vbeta and 13 Jbeta primers. Method: immunoSEQ multiplex PCR; TCRdb's copy keeps in-frame clones and lacks some. The sample holds about 160,000 clones, just under 75% seen once. Despite likely unrecorded immune exposures, the donors were nominally healthy at the time of sampling. This chain connects TRBV19 to TRBJ1-5, with 7 bases that match TRBD1. The sequencing input was PBMCs. This clonotype originated in a woman aged 18-29 years in good health and CMV-seronegative. CDR3 protein: CASSAGQIYSNQPQHF. Here the CDR3 DNA reads TGTGCCAGTAGTGCGGGACAGATCTATAGCAATCAGCCCCAGCATTTT.